This passage covers 9 T cell receptor beta chains from one sample sequenced in a study of cytomegalovirus exposure and HLA in healthy donors. PCR primers comprised 60 Vbeta and 13 Jbeta primers. Sequencing was performed with immunoSEQ multiplex PCR; in TCRdb, only in-frame clones are kept and a portion is missing. The data contain 150,000 to 200,000 clones, 75% to 90% of them seen just once; the ten biggest clones take up almost 9.5%. The sequenced material came from PBMCs. The receptors were sampled from a man aged 18 to 29 in good health and CMV-seropositive.

The chain combines TRBV5-1 with TRBJ1-1; D is undetermined. The CDR3 covers 14 residues. V gave up 5 bases and J gave up 0 bases, with 11 bases separating them. From germline, CDR1 is SGHRS and CDR2 YFSETQ. This CDR3 is CASSIRVMNTEAFF. The CDR3 coding sequence is TGCGCCAGCAGTATCCGGGTTATGAACACTGAAGCTTTCTTT.

The gene calls are TRBV9 and TRBJ2-3; TRBD2 agrees at 10 bases. The CDR3 spans 14 residues. Germline V CDR1 and CDR2: SGDLS, YYNGEE. Trimming cost V 5 bases and J 2 bases; bases outside gene matches: 2. CDR3 loop: CASSTSGDTDTQYF. The CDR3 nucleotides read TGTGCCAGCAGTACTAGCGGGGACACAGATACGCAGTATTTT.

This clone was recorded a few times. The genes are TRBV5-4 and TRBJ2-2, with D uncertain. V gave up 4 bases and J gave up 6 bases, with 16 bases separating them. The CDR3 runs 15 residues. From germline, CDR1 is SGHNT and CDR2 YYREEE (reference sequence). In nucleotides, the CDR3 is TGTGCCAGCAGCCATCCGGAGCGATTGGCCGGGGAGCTGTTTTTT. Encoded protein: CASSHPERLAGELFF.

The chain couples TRBV19 to TRBJ1-2; D not resolved. Germline V gene sequence: CDR1 LNHDA, CDR2 SQIVND (reference sequence). Trimming removed 1 base from V and 6 bases from J, with 18 bases in between. The CDR3 is made up of 16 amino acids. CDR3 coding DNA: TGTGCCAGTAGTATAGTGTCTCTGGGCCAGGTCCATGGCTACACCTTC. Translation: CASSIVSLGQVHGYTF.

The V and J genes are TRBV27 and TRBJ2-7; perhaps TRBD1 as D (5 bases). Between the trimmed V and J ends, which lost 5 bases and 0 bases, there was a span of 11 bases. Germline CDR1 and CDR2: MNHEY and SMNVEV (reference sequence). This CDR3 is built from 14 residues. CDR3 region: CASSIQVPSYEQYF. In nucleotides, the CDR3 is TGTGCCAGCAGTATACAGGTTCCCTCCTACGAGCAGTACTTC.

This chain uses TRBV6-5 with TRBJ1-2; D remains ambiguous. The germline CDR1 and CDR2 sequences are MNHEY and SVGAGI. This CDR3 spans 12 amino acids. Trimming removed 5 bases at V and 8 bases at J, with 12 bases between. CDR3 nucleotide sequence: TGTGCCAGCAGTGTTCCCAGGAGGGGCTACACCTTC. Protein: CASSVPRRGYTF.

This clone was recorded a few times. The chain carries TRBV28 and TRBJ2-7; D call uncertain. Trimming took off 6 bases at V and 0 bases at J, with 6 bases between the two ends. This CDR3 is built from 12 residues. Germline V gene data show CDR1 as MDHEN and CDR2 as SYDVKM. In DNA, the CDR3 is TGTGCCAGCAGATCGTCCTCCTACGAGCAGTACTTC. It encodes CASRSSSYEQYF.

The chain joins TRBV4-1 to TRBJ1-1; D ambiguous. Trimming took 3 bases from V and 3 from J, leaving 11 bases between them. Looked up from germline, CDR1 is MGHRA and CDR2 is YSYEKL. The CDR3 covers 14 residues. The CDR3 DNA follows: TGCGCCAGCAGCCATGCCGGTTTGGACACTGAAGCTTTCTTT. It encodes CASSHAGLDTEAFF.

The chain combines TRBV6-5 with TRBJ1-1; D not certain. Germline V CDR1 and CDR2: MNHEY, SVGAGI. Trimming pared 6 bases from V and 4 bases from J, leaving 12 bases between. The length of the CDR3 is 13 residues. The CDR3 loop is CASSQFSGTEAFF. The CDR3 DNA reads as TGTGCCAGCAGCCAATTCTCGGGCACTGAAGCTTTCTTT.